This TCR beta chain was sequenced for a study of human T cells and chemical hapten exposure. TCRdb independently ran MiXCR on the RACE reads; one entry per CDR3 protein. The top ten clones hold approximately 2% of a sample with over 95,000 distinct CDR3 sequences, 9.5% to 15% of them seen once. Germline V gene lookup returns CDR1 MDHEN and CDR2 SYDVKM. V dropped 2 bases and J dropped 8; count of bases not matched to a gene: 5. CDR3 length equals 14 residues. The sample's time point: patch test 1, 2 weeks after DPC sensitization. The sample's treatment: therapeutic diphenylcyclopropenone sensitization with weekly scalp DPC.

This TCR was recovered from a woman aged 40 to 50 with alopecia areata. Some clones in this sample may be carry-over from other donors' samples. The V and J genes are TRBV28 and TRBJ2-1, with 8 bases fitting TRBD1. Sample: whole blood, taken in connection with sensitization to the hapten diphenylcyclopropenone (DPC). The CDR3 spells CASSLRGDRYEQFF. CDR3 coding DNA: TGTGCCAGCAGTTTAAGGGGGGACAGGTATGAGCAGTTCTTC.